This TCR beta chain was sequenced during a study of T cells in Graves' hyperthyroidism and ophthalmopathy. Study outcomes and limitations: Among clonotypes expanded in thyroid above 0.001, most were also found in blood.

Exclusion of a patient resulted from uncontrolled infection, other autoimmune disease, pregnancy or lactation. TCR beta CDR3 regions were amplified from RNA. During a first-round RT-PCR of the TCR CDR3, the HTBI primer set was used. From the multiplex PCR reads, TCRdb called clonotypes with MiXCR, one entry per CDR3 protein. The sample lists about 740,000 distinct CDR3 sequences, 12% to 15% occurring once. Remarks on this clonotype: Antigen unknown.

V lost 5 bases and J lost 3, with 8 bases in between. CDR3 size: 12 residues. Germline loops: CDR1 SGHRS, CDR2 YFSETQ. The source is a young woman with Graves' hyperthyroidism. The sequenced material came from blood. The chain carries TRBV5-1 and TRBJ2-5, with D unclear. The CDR3: CASRLDKETQYF. The DNA of the CDR3 is TGCGCCAGCAGACTCGATAAAGAGACCCAGTACTTC.